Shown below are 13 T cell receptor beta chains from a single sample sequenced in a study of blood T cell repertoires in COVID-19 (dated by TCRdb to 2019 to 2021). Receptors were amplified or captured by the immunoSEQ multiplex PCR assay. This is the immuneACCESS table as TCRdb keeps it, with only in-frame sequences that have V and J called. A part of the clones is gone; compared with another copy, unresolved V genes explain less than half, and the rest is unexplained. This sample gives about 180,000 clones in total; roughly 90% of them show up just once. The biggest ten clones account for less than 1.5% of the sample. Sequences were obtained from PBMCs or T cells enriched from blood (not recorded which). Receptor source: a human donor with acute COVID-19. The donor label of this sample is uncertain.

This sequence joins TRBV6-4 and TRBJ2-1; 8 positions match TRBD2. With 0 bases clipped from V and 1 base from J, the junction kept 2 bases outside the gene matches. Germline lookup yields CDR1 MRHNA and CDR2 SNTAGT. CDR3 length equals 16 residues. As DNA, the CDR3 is TGTGCCAGCAGTGACTCTGGCGGGGGGTCCTACAATGAGCAGTTCTTC. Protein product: CASSDSGGGSYNEQFF.

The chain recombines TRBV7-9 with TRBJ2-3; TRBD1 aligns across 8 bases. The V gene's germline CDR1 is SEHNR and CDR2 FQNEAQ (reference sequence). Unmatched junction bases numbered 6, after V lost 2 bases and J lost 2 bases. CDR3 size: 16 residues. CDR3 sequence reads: CASSLPDRGDTDTQYF. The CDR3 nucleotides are TGTGCCAGCAGCTTACCCGACAGGGGCGACACAGATACGCAGTATTTT.

The CDR3 reads CASTRRGGLNYGYTF. The CDR3 region has the DNA TGTGCCAGCACCAGAAGGGGGGGCCTTAACTATGGCTACACCTTC. V and J are TRBV6-5 and TRBJ1-2; TRBD1 might be the D (6 bases). V shed 7 bases and J shed 1 base, with 16 bases lying between them. Germline CDR1 MNHEY, CDR2 SVGAGI. The length of the CDR3 is 15 residues.

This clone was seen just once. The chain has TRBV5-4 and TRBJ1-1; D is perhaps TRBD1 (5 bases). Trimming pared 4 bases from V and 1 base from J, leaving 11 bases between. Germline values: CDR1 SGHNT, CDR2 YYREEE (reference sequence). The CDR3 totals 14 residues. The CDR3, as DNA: TGTGCCAGCAGCACAGACAGAACGAACACTGAAGCTTTCTTT. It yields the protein CASSTDRTNTEAFF.

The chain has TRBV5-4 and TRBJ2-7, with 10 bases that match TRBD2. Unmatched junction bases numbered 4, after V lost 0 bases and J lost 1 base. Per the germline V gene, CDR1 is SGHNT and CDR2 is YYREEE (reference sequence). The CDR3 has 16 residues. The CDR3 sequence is CASSLGSSGGSYEQYF. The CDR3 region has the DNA TGTGCCAGCAGCTTGGGGTCTAGCGGGGGTTCCTACGAGCAGTACTTC.

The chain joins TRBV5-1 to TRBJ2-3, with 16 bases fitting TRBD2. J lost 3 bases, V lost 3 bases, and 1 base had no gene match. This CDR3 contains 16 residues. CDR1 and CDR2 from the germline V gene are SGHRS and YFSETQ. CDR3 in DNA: TGCGCCAGCAGCTCGGGACTAGCGGGGGGGACAGATACGCAGTATTTT. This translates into CASSSGLAGGTDTQYF.

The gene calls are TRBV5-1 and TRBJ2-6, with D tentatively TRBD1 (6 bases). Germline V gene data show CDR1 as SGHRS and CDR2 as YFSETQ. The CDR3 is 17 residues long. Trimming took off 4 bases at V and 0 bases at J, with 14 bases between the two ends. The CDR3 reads CASSLYRAPSGANVLTF. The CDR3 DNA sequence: TGCGCCAGCAGCCTATACAGGGCGCCCTCTGGGGCCAACGTCCTGACTTTC.

The CDR3 here is CASSLAADRNTEAFF. CDR3 in DNA: TGTGCCAGCAGCTTAGCGGCAGACAGGAACACTGAAGCTTTCTTT. The J gene is TRBJ1-1, the V gene TRBV7-9; possible D gene TRBD1, 5 bases. The germline gives CDR1 SEHNR, CDR2 FQNEAQ (reference sequence). V lost 0 bases, J lost 1 base, and 9 bases lay in between. CDR3 length: 15 residues.

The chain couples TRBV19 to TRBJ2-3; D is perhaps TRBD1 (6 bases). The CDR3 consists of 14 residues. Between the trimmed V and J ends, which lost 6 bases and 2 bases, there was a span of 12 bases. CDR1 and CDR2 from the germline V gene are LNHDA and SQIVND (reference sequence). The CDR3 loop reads CASRTQGNTDTQYF. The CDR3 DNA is TGTGCCAGTAGGACTCAGGGGAACACAGATACGCAGTATTTT.

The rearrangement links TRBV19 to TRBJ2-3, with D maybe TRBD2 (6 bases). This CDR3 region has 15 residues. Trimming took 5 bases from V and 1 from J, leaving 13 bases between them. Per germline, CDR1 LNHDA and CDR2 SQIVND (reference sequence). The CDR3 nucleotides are TGTGCCAGTAGTCTCCGGGGAGGTGGCACAGATACGCAGTATTTT. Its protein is CASSLRGGGTDTQYF.

The CDR3, as DNA: TGTGCCAGCAGTCGGAGATCGCAAGAGACCCAGTACTTC. Residues: CASSRRSQETQYF. V gene TRBV6-5 combines with J gene TRBJ2-5; D gene unclear. Germline V lookup: CDR1 MNHEY, CDR2 SVGAGI. V was trimmed by 5 bases and J by 2 bases, leaving 9 bases between them. This CDR3 spans 13 amino acids.

CDR3 sequence: CASSLAGNGGYTF. The DNA for the CDR3 is TGTGCCAGCAGCTTGGCGGGGAACGGTGGCTACACCTTC. This sequence joins TRBV7-2 and TRBJ1-2; D unresolved. Trimming removed 3 bases from V and 7 bases from J, with 12 bases in between. Germline V lookup: CDR1 SGHTA, CDR2 FQGNSA. The CDR3 is made up of 13 amino acids.

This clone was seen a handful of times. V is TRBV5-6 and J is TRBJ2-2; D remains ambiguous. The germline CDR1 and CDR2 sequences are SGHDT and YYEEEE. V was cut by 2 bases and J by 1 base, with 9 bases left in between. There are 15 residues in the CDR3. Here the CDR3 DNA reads TGTGCCAGCAGCTTTAATAGAGGGAACACCGGGGAGCTGTTTTTT. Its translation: CASSFNRGNTGELFF.